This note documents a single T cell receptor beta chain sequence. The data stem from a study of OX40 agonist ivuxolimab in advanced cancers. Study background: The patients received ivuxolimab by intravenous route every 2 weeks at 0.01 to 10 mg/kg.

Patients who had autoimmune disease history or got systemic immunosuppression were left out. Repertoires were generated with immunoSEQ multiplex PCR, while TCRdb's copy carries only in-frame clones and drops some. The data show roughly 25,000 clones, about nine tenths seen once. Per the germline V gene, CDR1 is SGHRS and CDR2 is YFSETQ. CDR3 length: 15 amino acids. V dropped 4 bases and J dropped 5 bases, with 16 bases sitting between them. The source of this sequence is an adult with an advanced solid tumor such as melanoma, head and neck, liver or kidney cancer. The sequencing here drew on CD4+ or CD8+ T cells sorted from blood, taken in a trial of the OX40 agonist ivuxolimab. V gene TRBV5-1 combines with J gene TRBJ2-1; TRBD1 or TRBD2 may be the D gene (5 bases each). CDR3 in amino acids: CASSATGALNNEQFF. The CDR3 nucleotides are TGCGCCAGCAGCGCTACCGGGGCCCTAAACAATGAGCAGTTCTTC.